A selection of T cell receptor beta chains follows, all from one sample in a study of siplizumab effects on memory and regulatory T cells. TCRdb's copy holds only in-frame clones and misses some; the assay was immunoSEQ multiplex PCR. This sample yields more than 85,000 clones, of which roughly 94% are seen a single time; under 0.65% belongs to the top ten. Sequencing was carried out using Tregs sorted from blood. The receptors come from a human donor in good health. Each CDR3 is given with its conserved first and last residue. D genes are given only for firm matches. The size of a clone is reported for some rows only, either as once, few or many, or as a class for expanded clones.

j_call d_call v_call clone_size cdr3_aa cdr3_nt
TRBJ2-5 TRBD2 TRBV5-1 - CASSLTSGSGMETQYF TGCGCCAGCAGCTTGACCAGCGGGAGCGGGATGGAGACCCAGTACTTC
TRBJ2-2 - TRBV18 - CASSSAGELFF TGTGCCAGCTCGAGCGCCGGGGAGCTGTTTTTT
TRBJ2-4 - TRBV18 - CASSPPGFGGAKYF TGTGCCAGCTCACCACCCGGTTTCGGGGGCGCAAAGTACTTC
TRBJ1-4 - TRBV7-2 - CASSLAAGRGEKLFF TGTGCCAGCAGCTTAGCGGCAGGCCGAGGCGAAAAACTGTTTTTT
TRBJ2-1 - TRBV11-2 - CASSFRVSSYNEQFF TGTGCCAGCAGCTTTAGGGTTAGCTCTTACAATGAGCAGTTCTTC
TRBJ2-7 TRBD1 TRBV5-1 - CASSLGQATYEQYF TGCGCCAGCAGCTTAGGACAGGCGACCTACGAGCAGTACTTC
TRBJ2-1 - TRBV7-3 - CASSLRGYNEQFF TGTGCCAGCAGCTTACGGGGGTACAATGAGCAGTTCTTC
TRBJ2-6 - TRBV7-2 - CASSLIPGVGANVLTF TGTGCCAGCAGCTTAATCCCAGGGGTTGGGGCCAACGTCCTGACTTTC
TRBJ2-1 - TRBV9 - CASSLNPWEQFF TGTGCCAGCAGCCTAAACCCGTGGGAGCAGTTCTTC
TRBJ2-7 - TRBV27 once CASSRSGTTGTNEQYF TGTGCCAGCAGTCGATCCGGGACAACAGGCACTAACGAGCAGTACTTC
TRBJ2-3 TRBD2 TRBV5-1 - CASSPGLAGVTDTQYF TGCGCCAGCAGCCCGGGACTAGCGGGAGTCACAGATACGCAGTATTTT
TRBJ1-1 - TRBV5-1 - CASSSRGGLNTEAFF TGCGCCAGCAGCTCCCGAGGGGGGTTGAACACTGAAGCTTTCTTT
TRBJ2-1 - TRBV10-1 - CASSVNNEQFF TGCGCCAGCAGTGTGAACAATGAGCAGTTCTTC
TRBJ2-2 - TRBV7-2 - CASTPGPRSGELFF TGTGCCAGCACCCCTGGCCCAAGGAGCGGGGAGCTGTTTTTT
TRBJ2-7 TRBD2 TRBV15 - CATSSGTTSGATYEQYF TGTGCCACCAGCAGCGGTACGACTAGCGGGGCGACCTACGAGCAGTACTTC
TRBJ2-7 - TRBV28 - CASSWSYEQYF TGTGCCAGCAGTTGGAGCTACGAGCAGTACTTC
TRBJ2-1 TRBD2 TRBV9 - CASRETSGNGEQFF TGTGCCAGCAGGGAGACTAGCGGGAATGGTGAGCAGTTCTTC
TRBJ2-1 - TRBV6-1 - CASSEAGPPPHEQFF TGTGCCAGCAGTGAAGCCGGCCCCCCGCCCCATGAGCAGTTCTTC
TRBJ2-2 TRBD1 TRBV27 - CASSFWDRDTGELFF TGTGCCAGCAGTTTCTGGGACAGGGACACCGGGGAGCTGTTTTTT
TRBJ1-2 TRBD1 TRBV7-9 - CASSLSQGAGGYTF TGTGCCAGCAGCTTATCGCAGGGGGCTGGTGGCTACACCTTC
TRBJ1-2 - TRBV20-1 - CSASVGYGYTF TGCAGTGCTAGTGTCGGGTATGGCTACACCTTC
TRBJ2-2 TRBD1 TRBV29-1 - CSVRQGGAAGELFF TGCAGCGTGAGGCAAGGGGGCGCCGCCGGGGAGCTGTTTTTT
TRBJ1-5 - TRBV6-5 - CASRAGFNGNQPQHF TGTGCCAGCAGGGCAGGGTTTAACGGCAATCAGCCCCAGCATTTT
TRBJ2-2 TRBD2 TRBV30 - CAWITRGRYNTGELFF TGTGCCTGGATTACTCGCGGGAGATACAACACCGGGGAGCTGTTTTTT
TRBJ2-2 - TRBV29-1 - CSVKDRTYTGELFF TGCAGCGTGAAAGACCGTACATACACCGGGGAGCTGTTTTTT
TRBJ1-2 - TRBV28 once CASSELDLHRDGYTF TGTGCCAGCAGTGAACTGGATCTACATCGTGATGGCTACACCTTC
TRBJ1-1 - TRBV7-2 - CASRQNTEAFF TGTGCCAGCAGACAAAACACTGAAGCTTTCTTT
TRBJ1-3 - TRBV7-6 - CASSPIQMGISGNTIYF TGTGCCAGCAGCCCTATACAGATGGGGATCTCTGGAAACACCATATATTTT
TRBJ1-4 - TRBV5-1 - CASSFREGEKLFF TGCGCCAGCAGCTTCCGAGAAGGCGAAAAACTGTTTTTT
TRBJ2-2 TRBD2 TRBV9 - CASSAPGLVETGELFF TGTGCCAGCAGCGCCCCGGGACTAGTTGAAACCGGGGAGCTGTTTTTT
TRBJ1-3 TRBD1 TRBV10-2 - CASSLRTGDGNTIYF TGCGCCAGCAGTCTAAGGACAGGGGACGGAAACACCATATATTTT
TRBJ2-1 - TRBV7-9 few CASSSYEQFF TGTGCCAGCAGCTCGTATGAGCAGTTCTTC
TRBJ1-4 - TRBV11-2 - CASSLVPARGEKLFF TGTGCCAGCAGCTTAGTACCAGCCCGAGGTGAAAAACTGTTTTTT